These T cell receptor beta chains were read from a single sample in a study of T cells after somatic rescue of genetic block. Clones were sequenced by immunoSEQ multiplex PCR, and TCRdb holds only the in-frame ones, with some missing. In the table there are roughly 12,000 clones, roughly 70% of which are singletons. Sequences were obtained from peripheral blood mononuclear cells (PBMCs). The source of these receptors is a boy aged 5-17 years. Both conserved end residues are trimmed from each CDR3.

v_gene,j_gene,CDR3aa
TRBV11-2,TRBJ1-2,ASSTPIGSTTNYGYT
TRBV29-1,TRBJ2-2,SVVRDSRTGELF
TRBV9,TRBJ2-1,ASSAWTSGSNEQF
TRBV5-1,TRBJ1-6,ASSLQAAAYNSPLH
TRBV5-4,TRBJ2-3,ASSPATGSPGTDTQY
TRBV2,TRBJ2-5,ASSPLREQY
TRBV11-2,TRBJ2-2,ASSLDLGTFHTGELF
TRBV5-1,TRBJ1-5,ASSLDNSNQPQH
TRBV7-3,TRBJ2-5,ASAGGASRTQY
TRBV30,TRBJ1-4,AWSVTVDKKLF
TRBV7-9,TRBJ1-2,ASNRGQGSYGYT
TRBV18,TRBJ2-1,ASSPPTGGSYNEQF
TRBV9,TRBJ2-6,ASSFRLASEKPGANVLT
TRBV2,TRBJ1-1,ASTWGALNTEAF
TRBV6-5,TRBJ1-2,ASRDPGTGVYGYT
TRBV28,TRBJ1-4,ASSFSQGGEKLF
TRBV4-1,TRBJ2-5,ASSQVGRVETQY
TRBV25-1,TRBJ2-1,ASSDWGGRNEQF
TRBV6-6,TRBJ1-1,ASARGVSRTEAF
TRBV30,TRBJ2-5,AWSVGETQY
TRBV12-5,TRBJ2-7,ASGLDSGTGGAYEQY
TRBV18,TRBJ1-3,ASSPVRQDSGNTIY
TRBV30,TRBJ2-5,AWRTSEVLGTQY
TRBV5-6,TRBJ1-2,ASSYTGTYGYT
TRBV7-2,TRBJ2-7,ASSPYLRDHKEQY
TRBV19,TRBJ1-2,ASSPGTGETYGYT
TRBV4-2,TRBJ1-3,ASSQETLRGFRDRGNTIY
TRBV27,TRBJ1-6,ASTLWGNNSPLH
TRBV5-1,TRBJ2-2,ASSSTGENTGELF
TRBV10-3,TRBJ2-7,AIRDRVSHEQY
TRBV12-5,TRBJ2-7,ASALSLTGAPGYEQY
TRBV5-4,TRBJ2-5,ASSSMETQY
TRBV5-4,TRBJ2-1,ASSLQGLPGVRQF
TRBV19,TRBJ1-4,ASSLTRKNEKLF
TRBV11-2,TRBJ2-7,ASSFRGAGATYEQY
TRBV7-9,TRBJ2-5,ASSLRTRGETQY
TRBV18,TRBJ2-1,ASSPLAGGETSSYNEQF
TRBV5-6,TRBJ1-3,ASSRDRVDEDTIY
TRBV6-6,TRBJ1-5,ASSRQGWNQPQH
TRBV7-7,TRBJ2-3,ASSLYPKDTQY
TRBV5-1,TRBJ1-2,ASSLVGGLYGYT
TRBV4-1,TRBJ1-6,ASSQDRGRGASSYNSPLH
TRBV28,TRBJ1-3,ASSFSGNTIY
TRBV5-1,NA,ASSLYGLGEQY
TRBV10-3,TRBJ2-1,AISESMAPPYNEQF
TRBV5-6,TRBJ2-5,ASSFRAAQETQY
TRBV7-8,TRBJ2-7,ASSFRTPSSYEQY
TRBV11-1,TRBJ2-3,ASSSYVGTSGGADTQY
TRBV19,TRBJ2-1,ASSISASNYNEQF
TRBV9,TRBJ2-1,ASSVAPTSGRNYNEQF
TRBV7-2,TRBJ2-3,ASSLQGAQY
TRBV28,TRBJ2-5,ASSFPSGGAFGTQY
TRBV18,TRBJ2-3,ASSPPATSSTDTQY
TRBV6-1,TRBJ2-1,ASSEPPFLAGKSYNEQF